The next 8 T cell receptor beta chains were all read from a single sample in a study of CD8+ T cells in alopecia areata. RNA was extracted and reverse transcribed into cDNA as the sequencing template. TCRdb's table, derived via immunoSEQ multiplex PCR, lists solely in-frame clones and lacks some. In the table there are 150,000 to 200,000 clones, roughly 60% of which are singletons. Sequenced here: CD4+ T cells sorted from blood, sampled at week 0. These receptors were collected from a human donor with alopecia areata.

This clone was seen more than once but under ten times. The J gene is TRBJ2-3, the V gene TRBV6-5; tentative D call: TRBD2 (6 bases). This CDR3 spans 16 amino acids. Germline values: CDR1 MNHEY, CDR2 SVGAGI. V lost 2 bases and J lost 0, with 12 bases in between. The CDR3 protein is CASSYGPGVSTDTQYF. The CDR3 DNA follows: TGTGCCAGCAGTTACGGTCCGGGGGTGAGCACAGATACGCAGTATTTT.

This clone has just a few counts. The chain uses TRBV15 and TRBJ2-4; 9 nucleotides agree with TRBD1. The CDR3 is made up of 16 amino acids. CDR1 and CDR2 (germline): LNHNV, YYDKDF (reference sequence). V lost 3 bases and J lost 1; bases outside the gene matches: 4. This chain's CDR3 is CATSRAGTGAKNIQYF. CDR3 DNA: TGTGCCACCAGCAGGGCTGGGACAGGGGCCAAAAACATTCAGTACTTC.

The CDR3 protein is CASSQHPRGEQYF. The CDR3 DNA is TGTGCCAGCAGCCAACACCCCAGAGGAGAGCAGTACTTC. The chain employs TRBV14 and TRBJ2-7; D is uncertain. There are 13 residues in the CDR3. CDR1 SGHDN and CDR2 FVKESK come from the germline V gene. V gave up 2 bases and J gave up 7 bases, with 12 bases separating them.

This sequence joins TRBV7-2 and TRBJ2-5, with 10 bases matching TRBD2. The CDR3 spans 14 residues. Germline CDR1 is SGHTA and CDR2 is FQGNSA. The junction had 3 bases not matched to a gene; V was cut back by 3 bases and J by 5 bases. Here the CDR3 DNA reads TGTGCCAGCAGCTTGGGACTAGCGCCGGAGACCCAGTACTTC. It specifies CASSLGLAPETQYF.

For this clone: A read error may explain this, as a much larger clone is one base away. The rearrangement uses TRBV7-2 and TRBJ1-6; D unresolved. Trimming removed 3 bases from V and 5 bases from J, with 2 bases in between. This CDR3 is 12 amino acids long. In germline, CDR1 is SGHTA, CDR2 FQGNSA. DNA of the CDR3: TGTGCCAGCAGCTTGAATAATTCACCCCTCCACTTT. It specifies CASSLNNSPLHF.

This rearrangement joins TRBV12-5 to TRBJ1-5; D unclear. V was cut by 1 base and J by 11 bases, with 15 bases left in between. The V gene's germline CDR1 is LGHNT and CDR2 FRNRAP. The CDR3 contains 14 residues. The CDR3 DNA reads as TGTGCTAGTGGTTTGGCAGAATCGGGGAGGACCCAGCATTTT. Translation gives CASGLAESGRTQHF.

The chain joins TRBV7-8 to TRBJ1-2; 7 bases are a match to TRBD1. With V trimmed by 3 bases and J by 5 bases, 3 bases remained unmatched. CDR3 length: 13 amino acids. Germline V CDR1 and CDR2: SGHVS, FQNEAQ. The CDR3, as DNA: TGTGCCAGCAGCTTGGGACAGCAATATGGCTACACCTTC. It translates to CASSLGQQYGYTF. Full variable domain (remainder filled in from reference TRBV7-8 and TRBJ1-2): GAGVSQSPRYKVAKRGQDVALRCDPISGHVSLFWYQQALGQGPEFLTYFQNEAQLDKSGLPSDRFFAERPEGSVSTLKIQRTQQEDSAVYLCASSLGQQYGYTFGSGTRLTVV.

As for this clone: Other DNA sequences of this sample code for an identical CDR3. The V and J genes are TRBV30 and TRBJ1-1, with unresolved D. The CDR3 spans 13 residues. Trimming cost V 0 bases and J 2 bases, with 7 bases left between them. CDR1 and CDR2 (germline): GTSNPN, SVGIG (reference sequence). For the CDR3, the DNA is TGTGCCTGGAGTGTACAACAAAACACTGAAGCTTTCTTT. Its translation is CAWSVQQNTEAFF.